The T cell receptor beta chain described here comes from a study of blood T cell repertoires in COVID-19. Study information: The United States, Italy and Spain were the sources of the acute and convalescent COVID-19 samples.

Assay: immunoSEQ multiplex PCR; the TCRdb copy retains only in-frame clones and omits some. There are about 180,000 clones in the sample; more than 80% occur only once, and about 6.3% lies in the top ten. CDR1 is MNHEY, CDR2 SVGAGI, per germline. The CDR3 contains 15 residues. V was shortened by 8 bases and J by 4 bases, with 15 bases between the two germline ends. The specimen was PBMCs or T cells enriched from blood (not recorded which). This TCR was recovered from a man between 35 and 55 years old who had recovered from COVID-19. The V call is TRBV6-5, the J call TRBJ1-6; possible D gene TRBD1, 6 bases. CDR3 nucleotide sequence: TGTGCCAGCGCCCCGGGGACATATTATAATTCACCCCTCCACTTT. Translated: CASAPGTYYNSPLHF.